Listed below are T cell receptor beta chains from one sample, sequenced in a study of CXCR3-negative and CXCR3-positive naive CD8 T cells. TCRdb reprocessed the 5' RACE reads and reports one entry per CDR3 protein, with no DNA. This sample's table reports about 3,100 distinct CDR3 sequences. Material for sequencing was naive CXCR3+ CD8+ T cells from blood. These receptors all come from a human donor in good health. Some clones in this sample may be carry-over from other donors' samples. Both conserved end residues are part of each CDR3. Where a row states a size, it is once, few, many or the class of an expanded clone; other rows omit it.

j_call v_call clone_size cdr3_aa
TRBJ1-1 TRBV8-2 - CGDGTNTEAFF
TRBJ2-3 TRBV20-1 - CSARDKREGTDTQYF
TRBJ2-2 TRBV9 - CASSVGLGGERVF
TRBJ2-4 TRBV6-5 medium-sized CASSYVSRGDIQYF
TRBJ2-1 TRBV19 - CASSTGTVNEQFF
TRBJ1-1 TRBV29-1 medium-sized CSVADSLMNTEAFF
TRBJ2-1 TRBV6-6 medium-sized CASSPGLAGTSYNEQFF
TRBJ2-3 TRBV13 large CASSPRTGGTDTQYF
TRBJ2-7 TRBV6-2/TRBV6-3 - CASSYRYGAYPPYEQYF
TRBJ2-3 TRBV3-1 medium-sized CASSQDEGLASTDTQYF
TRBJ1-1 TRBV11-3 medium-sized CASSLGYGYTEAFF
TRBJ2-3 TRBV15 medium-sized CATSRDESGGARDTQYF
TRBJ2-7 TRBV12-3/TRBV12-4 medium-sized CASSSSLAGYEQYF
TRBJ2-4 TRBV20-1 medium-sized CSARAGEVKNIQYF